Detailed here is one T cell receptor (beta chain). No antigen is known for it. Trimming shortened V by 6 bases and J by 6 bases, and 8 bases separated the two germline ends. The CDR3 has 12 residues. Germline CDR1 is LNHNV and CDR2 is YYDKDF (reference sequence). The data stem from a study of Tregs in tolerant kidney transplant recipients. Turning to the study itself: Recipients received nonmyeloablative bone marrow transplants from related graft donors, with transient mixed chimerism. Overall study results and limits: Biological reproducibility was not directly addressed, but technical replication error appeared minimal. Antigen-driven expansion was suggested because donor-specific Tregs expanded more than all Tregs in tolerant patients.

Unstimulated regulatory T cells (CD4+CD25+CD127-), CD4+CD25- non-regulatory cells, CD4 and CD8 cells were FACS-sorted from thawed PBMCs. Only in-frame clones appear in the TCRdb table, and some are missing; sequencing was by immunoSEQ multiplex PCR. Of about 110,000 clones listed, roughly 89% are singletons. This receptor was obtained from a human donor who received a combined kidney and bone marrow transplant. The source material was CD4+ T cells from blood, sampled before the transplant. The chain couples TRBV15 to TRBJ2-2; the D gene is possibly TRBD1 (6 bases). CDR3 nucleotides: TGTGCCACCAGAAAGGGGGCCGGGGAGCTGTTTTTT. This encodes CATRKGAGELFF.